The 20 T cell receptor beta chains in this list originate from one sample, sequenced in a study of PD-1 blockade in classical Hodgkin lymphoma. The repertoire was sequenced with immunoSEQ multiplex PCR; TCRdb's copy has only in-frame clones and lacks some. The data hold about 27,000 clones, with roughly 80% observed a single time. Brentuximab vedotin exposure varied among the patients, all of whom had relapsed after autologous stem cell transplantation. The study purified CD4+ T cells from thawed PBMCs using magnetic negative selection. The sample consisted of CD4+ T cells from blood, taken at baseline. Receptors were obtained from a human donor with classical Hodgkin lymphoma.

This clone was picked up a small number of times. The chain couples TRBV5-1 to TRBJ1-2, with TRBD1 matching over 9 bases. With 0 bases clipped from V and 2 bases from J, the junction kept 2 bases outside the gene matches. The CDR3 has 15 residues. The germline V gene encodes CDR1 SGHRS and CDR2 YFSETQ. This CDR3 is CASSLGTGVNYGYTF. DNA of the CDR3: TGCGCCAGCAGCTTGGGGACAGGGGTGAACTATGGCTACACCTTC.

The chain uses TRBV27 and TRBJ2-5; no reliable D call. Between the trimmed V and J ends, which lost 1 base and 6 bases, there was a span of 9 bases. CDR1 is MNHEY and CDR2 is SMNVEV in the germline V gene (reference sequence). The CDR3 runs 13 residues. Here the CDR3 DNA reads TGTGCCAGCAGTTTATTCAGGTTGCAGACCCAGTACTTC. As protein: CASSLFRLQTQYF.

Here the CDR3 DNA reads TGCGCCAGCAGCTGGGGGCCGACAGATGAAAAACTGTTTTTT. Translating it yields CASSWGPTDEKLFF. The V and J genes are TRBV5-1 and TRBJ1-4; the D gene is possibly TRBD1 (6 bases). V shed 3 bases and J shed 6 bases, with 12 bases lying between them. This CDR3 spans 14 amino acids. Germline values: CDR1 SGHRS, CDR2 YFSETQ.

The V gene is TRBV9, the J gene TRBJ1-3; D remains ambiguous. The germline gives CDR1 SGDLS, CDR2 YYNGEE. The CDR3 totals 15 residues. Trimming removed 4 bases at V and 0 bases at J, with 11 bases between. For the CDR3, the DNA is TGTGCCAGCAGCCAGCGCACCGACTCTGGAAACACCATATATTTT. Translation: CASSQRTDSGNTIYF.

The chain uses TRBV19 and TRBJ2-1, with 7 bases identical to TRBD1. The trim removed 5 bases at V and 7 bases at J, leaving 11 bases unmatched. The CDR3 has 15 residues. Germline V CDR1 and CDR2: LNHDA, SQIVND (reference sequence). CDR3 amino acids: CASSPRQGSGNEQFF. The CDR3 DNA is TGTGCCAGTAGTCCCCGACAGGGATCTGGGAATGAGCAGTTCTTC. Based on the CDR3 plus reference TRBV19 and TRBJ2-1, the full variable domain is DGGITQSPKYLFRKEGQNVTLSCEQNLNHDAMYWYRQDPGQGLRLIYYSQIVNDFQKGDIAEGYSVSREKKESFPLTVTSAQKNPTAFYLCASSPRQGSGNEQFFGPGTRLTVL.

The chain carries TRBV5-6 and TRBJ1-3; D is ambiguous. The CDR3 spans 15 residues. Trimming cost V 4 bases and J 1 base, with 12 bases left between them. Germline V lookup: CDR1 SGHDT, CDR2 YYEEEE. This CDR3 reads CASSPVGSSGNTIYF. The CDR3 DNA is TGTGCCAGCAGCCCAGTCGGCAGTTCTGGAAACACCATATATTTT.

The rearrangement links TRBV5-1 to TRBJ2-5, with TRBD2 matching 12 bases. Germline loops: CDR1 SGHRS, CDR2 YFSETQ. The CDR3 runs 16 residues. V lost 0 bases, J lost 1 base, and 1 base stayed unmatched. CDR3 DNA: TGCGCCAGCAGCTTGGCTAGCGGGGGGGCCCAAGAGACCCAGTACTTC. The encoded protein is CASSLASGGAQETQYF.

This clone was seen a handful of times. The CDR3 here is CASSISGQGGNYGYTF. The CDR3 DNA reads TGTGCCAGTAGTATCAGTGGGCAGGGGGGTAACTATGGCTACACCTTC. The rearrangement uses TRBV19 and TRBJ1-2; 7 nucleotides align to TRBD1. CDR3 length equals 16 residues. Trimming at V came to 3 bases and at J to 1 base, leaving 8 bases not matched to a gene. Germline V gene lookup returns CDR1 LNHDA and CDR2 SQIVND (reference sequence).

This clone was detected a few times. V and J are TRBV5-1 and TRBJ1-6, with D possibly TRBD1 on 5 matching bases. Germline V gene sequence: CDR1 SGHRS, CDR2 YFSETQ. This CDR3 comprises 17 residues. V was cut by 0 bases and J by 8 bases, with 18 bases left in between. The CDR3, as DNA: TGCGCCAGCAGCTTGGGCTTCACAGGTGACTTCTATTCACCCCTCCACTTT. Translating it yields CASSLGFTGDFYSPLHF.

The CDR3 protein is CASSSDRLGFYGYTF. The DNA of the CDR3 is TGTGCCAGCAGCAGCGACAGACTGGGATTCTATGGCTACACCTTC. The chain carries TRBV7-2 and TRBJ1-2, with D possibly being TRBD1 (5 bases). The ends were cut back, 5 bases at V and 4 bases at J, with 17 bases in the middle. Germline CDR1 and CDR2: SGHTA and FQGNSA. This CDR3 has 15 amino acids.

The gene calls are TRBV6-5 and TRBJ1-2; possibly TRBD1 for D (6 bases). The CDR3 has 14 amino acids. Germline V gene sequence: CDR1 MNHEY, CDR2 SVGAGI. Trimming removed 7 bases from V and 4 bases from J, with 16 bases in between. CDR3 loop: CASNTGGRSYGYTF. CDR3 nucleotides: TGTGCCAGCAACACGGGGGGCCGGAGCTATGGCTACACCTTC.

The chain couples TRBV7-2 to TRBJ1-2; no firm D call. The CDR3 sequence is 15 residues long. Trimming left V 5 bases short and J 1 base short, with 14 bases between. Germline loops: CDR1 SGHTA, CDR2 FQGNSA. This CDR3 reads CASSPDPRGNYGYTF. The CDR3 DNA reads TGTGCCAGCAGCCCAGACCCCCGCGGTAACTATGGCTACACCTTC. Supplemented by reference TRBV7-2 and TRBJ1-2, the full variable domain reads GAGVSQSPSNKVTEKGKDVELRCDPISGHTALYWYRQSLGQGLEFLIYFQGNSAPDKSGLPSDRFSAERTGGSVSTLTIQRTQQEDSAVYLCASSPDPRGNYGYTFGSGTRLTVV.

This chain links TRBV5-8 with TRBJ2-7, with TRBD1 matching over 9 bases. The CDR3 is 12 amino acids. Germline CDR1 SGHTS, CDR2 YDEGEE. In nucleotides, the CDR3 is TGTGCAGGGACAGGGCGGCGGGACGAGCAGTACTTC. Its translation: CAGTGRRDEQYF.

The chain employs TRBV10-3 and TRBJ1-6, with a tentative D call TRBD1 (6 bases). Trimming shortened V by 3 bases and J by 8 bases, and 17 bases separated the two germline ends. This CDR3 spans 16 amino acids. Germline-derived CDR1 and CDR2 are ENHRY and SYGVKD. CDR3: CAISDPGVIGDSPLHF. CDR3 sequence (DNA): TGTGCCATCAGTGATCCAGGGGTTATCGGAGATTCACCCCTCCACTTT.

A few counts support this clone. This chain uses TRBV2 with TRBJ2-4; D is ambiguous. Germline V gene sequence: CDR1 SNHLY, CDR2 FYNNEI. The CDR3 totals 17 residues. The V gene lost 0 bases and the J gene lost 1 base, with 13 bases spanning the gap. In DNA, the CDR3 is TGTGCCAGCAGTGAAGCTACCTTGCTAGAGGCCAAAAACATTCAGTACTTC. As protein: CASSEATLLEAKNIQYF.

The chain carries TRBV10-3 and TRBJ2-3; no reliable D call. V lost 0 bases, J lost 3 bases, and 4 bases lay in between. The CDR3 contains 13 residues. Germline values: CDR1 ENHRY, CDR2 SYGVKD. The CDR3, as DNA: TGTGCCATCAGTGAGTCATTTACAGATACGCAGTATTTT. Translated: CAISESFTDTQYF.

The chain combines TRBV6-5 with TRBJ1-2, with a tentative D call TRBD1 (6 bases). V was pared by 5 bases and J by 3 bases, with 16 bases between. The CDR3 length is 15 residues. The V gene's germline CDR1 is MNHEY and CDR2 SVGAGI. This CDR3 is CASSQGTMGDYGYTF. CDR3 sequence (DNA): TGTGCCAGCAGTCAGGGGACCATGGGGGACTATGGCTACACCTTC.

The chain recombines TRBV7-9 with TRBJ1-1; no reliable D call. The V gene's germline CDR1 is SEHNR and CDR2 FQNEAQ (reference sequence). The V gene lost 2 bases and the J gene lost 1 base, with 20 bases spanning the gap. This CDR3 is built from 18 residues. CDR3 coding DNA: TGTGCCAGCAGCTTACGCTTTTCTCGACCCTTCGGGAACACTGAAGCTTTCTTT. Its protein is CASSLRFSRPFGNTEAFF.

CDR3 coding DNA: TGTGCCAGCAGCCTTAGGGGAAGCACAGATACGCAGTATTTT. Its protein product is CASSLRGSTDTQYF. The V and J genes are TRBV7-8 and TRBJ2-3; a possible D gene is TRBD1 (5 bases). Germline CDR1 is SGHVS and CDR2 is FQNEAQ. V lost 5 bases to trimming and J lost 0 bases, with 9 bases between them. The length of the CDR3 is 14 residues.

The CDR3 sequence: CASSRGTAGNTDTQYF. Here the CDR3 DNA reads TGTGCCAGCTCACGTGGGACGGCTGGGAACACAGATACGCAGTATTTT. The chain joins TRBV18 to TRBJ2-3; D may be TRBD1 or TRBD2 (5 bases each). Trimming shortened V by 4 bases and J by 2 bases, and 16 bases separated the two germline ends. CDR1 and CDR2 (germline): KGHSH, LQKENI. The CDR3 is made up of 16 amino acids.